This T cell receptor (beta chain) came from a study of human T cells and chemical hapten exposure. Across the study: Reading of the patch tests, which applied 0.01% DPC to the upper back, occurred at 6 days.

Library construction involved attaching unique molecular identifiers to individual cDNA molecules, which allowed quantitative, reproducible TCR counting. One entry per CDR3 protein, called by TCRdb with MiXCR from the RACE reads. The sample holds about 170,000 distinct CDR3 sequences, roughly 25% seen once. Whole-study results and caveats: Clustering by CDR3 similarity yielded significantly more large clusters from expanded TCRs than controls.

The junction had 8 bases not matched to a gene; V was cut back by 3 bases and J by 1 base. The CDR3 is 17 residues long. Concerning this clonotype itself: The antigen is unknown.

Time point denoted: patch test 3, about 24 weeks after DPC sensitization. Treatment meaning: therapeutic diphenylcyclopropenone sensitization with weekly scalp DPC. The chain recombines TRBV12-3 or TRBV12-4 with TRBJ1-1; 10 positions agree with TRBD1. This TCR was recovered from a young woman with alopecia areata. Some clones in this sample may be carry-over from other donors' samples. The sample here was whole blood, taken in connection with sensitization to the hapten diphenylcyclopropenone (DPC). The CDR3 loop is CASSLWDRGPWNTEAFF. The CDR3 coding sequence is TGTGCCAGCAGTTTGTGGGACAGGGGCCCCTGGAACACTGAAGCTTTCTTT.